What follows is one T cell receptor beta chain and its context. The data were taken from a study of blood T cell repertoires in COVID-19. Germline V gene lookup returns CDR1 LNHDA and CDR2 SQIVND (reference sequence). Losses at the gene ends were 5 bases for V and 2 bases for J; bases not matched to a gene: 7. CDR3 size: 17 residues. Produced via immunoSEQ multiplex PCR; TCRdb's table is partial and in-frame only. The repertoire includes some 270,000 clones, approximately 89% of them detected once, and 4% to 5% sits in the top ten. The sample was peripheral blood. The chain has TRBV19 and TRBJ2-2; TRBD2 matches at 11 bases. This TCR was sampled from a woman in her thirties or forties who had recovered from COVID-19. The CDR3 DNA sequence: TGTGCCAGTAGTTTGCTAGCGGGAGGCCCTAACACCGGGGAGCTGTTTTTT. The encoded protein is CASSLLAGGPNTGELFF.